Shown below are 10 T cell receptor beta chains from a single sample sequenced in a study of blood T cell repertoires in COVID-19 (dated by TCRdb to the early 2020s). The library was generated by the immunoSEQ multiplex PCR assay. TCRdb holds this immuneACCESS table with in-frame rearrangements only. Some clones are missing; in checked studies, unresolved V genes explain under half, and the rest has no known cause. The table for this sample lists approximately 150,000 clones; approximately 86% of them were counted only once. The ten largest clones take up over 0.75% of the sample. The sample taken for sequencing was peripheral blood. Every receptor here comes from a woman aged 45-65 years with acute or convalescent COVID-19.

Concerning this clone itself: Relative to the germline gene, one junction end is altered; a read error may explain this. The CDR3 loop reads CASSIGRQGARLF. For the CDR3, the DNA is TGTGCCAGTAGTATTGGGAGACAGGGGGCCAGGCTCTTC. The chain uses TRBV19 and TRBJ2-1; 10 nucleotides align to TRBD1. The CDR3 is made up of 13 amino acids. Germline assignment: CDR1 LNHDA and CDR2 SQIVND (reference sequence).

This clone was seen only once. The chain joins TRBV4-2 to TRBJ1-4, with 7 bases fitting TRBD1. V lost 1 base, J lost 0 bases, and 2 bases stayed unmatched. The CDR3 has 16 residues. The germline CDR1 and CDR2 sequences are LGHNA and YNFKEQ. This chain's CDR3 is CASSQAQGATNEKLFF. The CDR3 DNA sequence: TGTGCCAGCAGCCAAGCTCAGGGGGCAACTAATGAAAAACTGTTTTTT.

The chain is built from TRBV4-2 and TRBJ2-2; no clear D. The V and J ends lost 2 bases and 5 bases respectively, with 9 bases between them. The germline CDR1 and CDR2 sequences are LGHNA and YNFKEQ. The CDR3 loop spans 14 amino acids. CDR3 protein: CASSQQRLTGELFF. CDR3 nucleotide sequence: TGTGCCAGCAGCCAACAGCGACTGACCGGGGAGCTGTTTTTT.

This chain links TRBV5-1 with TRBJ2-1; TRBD2 matches at 8 bases. The CDR3 totals 14 residues. CDR1 and CDR2 from the germline V gene are SGHRS and YFSETQ. J lost 6 bases, V lost 4 bases, and 6 bases had no gene match. The CDR3 DNA is TGCGCCAGCAGCCGGGGGGGATTATCCAATGAGCAGTTCTTC. Protein product: CASSRGGLSNEQFF.

The V call is TRBV6-5, the J call TRBJ2-3; unclear D gene. The CDR3 covers 14 residues. V gave up 6 bases and J gave up 0 bases, with 10 bases separating them. Germline CDR1 and CDR2: MNHEY and SVGAGI. The CDR3 protein is CASSHLSSTDTQYF. Here the CDR3 DNA reads TGTGCCAGCAGCCACCTATCTAGCACAGATACGCAGTATTTT.

V and J are TRBV11-3 and TRBJ2-1, with a possible D match to TRBD1 (5 bases). Trimming cost V 0 bases and J 10 bases, with 7 bases left between them. The germline V gene has CDR1 SGHNT and CDR2 YENEEA. The CDR3 has 12 amino acids. The CDR3 coding sequence is TGTGCCAGCAGCTTAGAAGGACACGAGCAGTTCTTC. It codes for CASSLEGHEQFF.

As regards this clone: Other DNA sequences within the sample encode an identical CDR3. The rearrangement uses TRBV11-2 and TRBJ2-7; D not certain. CDR1 is SGHAT, CDR2 FQNNGV, per germline. The CDR3 is made up of 11 amino acids. V shed 5 bases and J shed 4 bases, with 6 bases lying between them. The CDR3 loop reads CASSPLYEQYF. CDR3 nucleotides: TGTGCCAGCAGCCCATTGTACGAGCAGTACTTC.

This chain links TRBV5-1 with TRBJ2-1; D possibly corresponds to TRBD1 (5 bases). Per the germline V gene, CDR1 is SGHRS and CDR2 is YFSETQ. This CDR3 has 11 amino acids. Trimming cost V 6 bases and J 14 bases, with 15 bases left between them. The CDR3 is CASIAGQFKFF. The CDR3 DNA reads as TGCGCCAGCATCGCAGGGCAGTTCAAGTTCTTC.

This chain connects TRBV7-2 to TRBJ2-7; D is possibly TRBD2 (7 bases). The CDR3 spans 19 residues. With 2 bases removed from V and 3 bases from J, the gap between germline ends came to 26 bases. Germline CDR1 and CDR2: SGHTA and FQGNSA. In DNA, the CDR3 is TGTGCCAGCAGCTTAAGGATGGGGGCTAGCGGTATCGGATACTACGAGCAGTACTTC. This sequence encodes CASSLRMGASGIGYYEQYF.

The genes are TRBV21-1 and TRBJ2-7; the table's D call, TRBD2, was not checked against the DNA. TRBV21-1 represents a pseudogene. This CDR3 contains 18 residues. The CDR3 loop reads CASPRGSLIAESAYEQYF. The CDR3, as DNA: TGTGCCAGCCCCCGGGGATCCCTTATAGCGGAGTCCGCCTACGAGCAGTACTTC.